This TCR beta chain appears in the sequencing data of a study of blood T cell repertoires in COVID-19. Overall study context: Specimens from acute and convalescent COVID-19 originated in the United States, Italy and Spain. Sources were T cells, B-cell-depleted T cells, or PBMCs; the material itself was cDNA or gDNA.

V was cut by 0 bases and J by 0 bases, with 7 bases left in between. The CDR3 consists of 14 residues. In germline, CDR1 is SGDLS, CDR2 YYNGEE. Measured with immunoSEQ multiplex PCR; TCRdb has only the in-frame clones, and not every one. The sample includes 48,000 or so clones, about nine tenths of them seen just once. This TCR was recovered from a human donor in a cohort sampled during active COVID-19. The specimen was peripheral blood. The V gene is TRBV9, the J gene TRBJ2-7; D ambiguous. The CDR3 region is CASSVDPSSYEQYF. In DNA form, the CDR3 reads TGTGCCAGCAGCGTAGACCCCAGCTCCTACGAGCAGTACTTC.